This is a list of T cell receptor beta chains from one sample in a study of cytomegalovirus exposure and HLA in healthy donors. The method was immunoSEQ multiplex PCR; TCRdb's version includes in-frame clones alone and lacks a portion of them. This table holds about 51,000 clones. Sequenced input: PBMCs. The receptor source for this set is a man in his forties in good health and CMV-seropositive. The CDR3 runs from the conserved cysteine through the conserved F or W. A D gene is named only where the DNA matches it firmly. The size entry is marked missing in some rows and otherwise reads once, few, many or a size class.

v_gene: TRBV5-4; abundance: .; d_gene: .; j_gene: TRBJ2-1; CDR3aa: CASSLVGLQFF; CDR3nt: TGTGCCAGCAGCTTAGTGGGCCTTCAGTTCTTC
v_gene: TRBV7-9; abundance: .; d_gene: .; j_gene: TRBJ2-5; CDR3aa: CASSLPGGETQYF; CDR3nt: TGTGCCAGCAGCCTTCCCGGCGGGGAGACCCAGTACTTC
v_gene: TRBV9; abundance: .; d_gene: TRBD2; j_gene: TRBJ2-1; CDR3aa: CASSPQGGHYNEQFF; CDR3nt: TGTGCCAGCAGCCCCCAGGGAGGGCACTACAATGAGCAGTTCTTC
v_gene: TRBV7-7; abundance: .; d_gene: .; j_gene: TRBJ2-3; CDR3aa: CASSQGLSTDTQYF; CDR3nt: TGTGCCAGCAGCCAGGGACTGTCCACAGATACGCAGTATTTT
v_gene: TRBV6-5; abundance: .; d_gene: .; j_gene: TRBJ1-2; CDR3aa: CASSYDTSNYGYTF; CDR3nt: TGTGCCAGCAGTTACGACACCTCGAACTATGGCTACACCTTC
v_gene: TRBV15; abundance: .; d_gene: .; j_gene: TRBJ2-7; CDR3aa: CATSRDVREQYF; CDR3nt: TGTGCCACCAGCAGAGATGTACGGGAGCAGTACTTC
v_gene: TRBV11-3; abundance: .; d_gene: .; j_gene: TRBJ2-3; CDR3aa: CASSFSSEPTDTQYF; CDR3nt: TGTGCCAGCAGCTTCTCTAGCGAGCCCACAGATACGCAGTATTTT
v_gene: TRBV5-6; abundance: .; d_gene: .; j_gene: TRBJ2-7; CDR3aa: CASSLGAGAGYEQYF; CDR3nt: TGTGCCAGCAGCTTGGGTGCGGGGGCGGGGTACGAGCAGTACTTC
v_gene: TRBV6-4; abundance: medium-sized; d_gene: .; j_gene: TRBJ2-1; CDR3aa: CASSDGQEGNEQFF; CDR3nt: TGTGCCAGCAGTGACGGACAGGAGGGAAATGAGCAGTTCTTC
v_gene: TRBV10-3; abundance: .; d_gene: TRBD1; j_gene: TRBJ1-1; CDR3aa: CAISESTGGPEAFF; CDR3nt: TGTGCCATCAGTGAGTCGACAGGGGGACCTGAAGCTTTCTTT
v_gene: TRBV7-8; abundance: .; d_gene: TRBD1; j_gene: TRBJ2-7; CDR3aa: CASSTLSGQGAYEQYF; CDR3nt: TGTGCCAGCAGCACTCTCTCCGGACAGGGGGCTTACGAGCAGTACTTC
v_gene: TRBV7-9; abundance: .; d_gene: TRBD1; j_gene: TRBJ1-2; CDR3aa: CASSPRDSRPHGYTF; CDR3nt: TGTGCCAGCAGCCCACGGGACAGTAGGCCCCATGGCTACACCTTC
v_gene: TRBV5-1; abundance: .; d_gene: .; j_gene: TRBJ1-1; CDR3aa: CASSFRVENTEAFF; CDR3nt: TGCGCCAGCAGCTTCCGGGTGGAGAACACTGAAGCTTTCTTT
v_gene: TRBV25-1; abundance: .; d_gene: .; j_gene: TRBJ2-7; CDR3aa: CASSEPHLYEQYF; CDR3nt: TGTGCCAGCAGTGAACCCCACCTCTACGAGCAGTACTTC
v_gene: TRBV7-8; abundance: .; d_gene: .; j_gene: TRBJ1-4; CDR3aa: CASTPTGATNEKLFF; CDR3nt: TGTGCCAGCACCCCGACAGGTGCAACTAATGAAAAACTGTTTTTT
v_gene: TRBV13; abundance: .; d_gene: TRBD1; j_gene: TRBJ2-1; CDR3aa: CASNRDRGSYNEQFF; CDR3nt: TGTGCCAGCAACCGGGACAGGGGCTCCTACAATGAGCAGTTCTTC
v_gene: TRBV25-1; abundance: .; d_gene: .; j_gene: TRBJ2-2; CDR3aa: CASSEYIGPGELFF; CDR3nt: TGTGCCAGCAGTGAATATATTGGGCCCGGGGAGCTGTTTTTT
v_gene: TRBV7-2; abundance: .; d_gene: TRBD1; j_gene: TRBJ2-5; CDR3aa: CASSRDREETQYF; CDR3nt: TGTGCCAGCAGTAGGGACAGGGAAGAGACCCAGTACTTC
v_gene: TRBV7-2; abundance: .; d_gene: .; j_gene: TRBJ1-1; CDR3aa: CASSLEVSRTEAFF; CDR3nt: TGTGCCAGCAGCTTAGAAGTGTCGAGGACTGAAGCTTTCTTT
v_gene: TRBV27; abundance: .; d_gene: TRBD2; j_gene: TRBJ2-7; CDR3aa: CASSFSSGSSYEQYF; CDR3nt: TGTGCCAGCAGTTTTTCTAGCGGAAGCTCCTACGAGCAGTACTTC
v_gene: TRBV5-6; abundance: .; d_gene: TRBD2; j_gene: TRBJ2-5; CDR3aa: CASSTGLDGETQYF; CDR3nt: TGTGCCAGCAGCACCGGACTAGATGGGGAGACCCAGTACTTC
v_gene: TRBV11-2; abundance: .; d_gene: .; j_gene: TRBJ2-7; CDR3aa: CASSPGYYEQYF; CDR3nt: TGTGCCAGCAGCCCCGGGTACTACGAGCAGTACTTC
v_gene: TRBV11-2; abundance: .; d_gene: .; j_gene: TRBJ2-1; CDR3aa: CASSLTGGQFF; CDR3nt: TGTGCCAGCAGCTTAACCGGCGGGCAGTTCTTC
v_gene: TRBV6-1; abundance: .; d_gene: .; j_gene: TRBJ2-4; CDR3aa: CASNSWTENIQYF; CDR3nt: TGTGCCAGCAACTCATGGACAGAAAACATTCAGTACTTC
v_gene: TRBV7-2; abundance: .; d_gene: TRBD2; j_gene: TRBJ2-3; CDR3aa: CASSLPQGGGGSIDTQYF; CDR3nt: TGTGCCAGCAGCTTACCCCAAGGAGGCGGGGGGTCCATAGATACGCAGTATTTT
v_gene: TRBV9; abundance: .; d_gene: .; j_gene: TRBJ2-1; CDR3aa: CASSGSPGQGYNEQFF; CDR3nt: TGTGCCAGCAGCGGGTCTCCAGGGCAGGGGTACAATGAGCAGTTCTTC
v_gene: TRBV6-5; abundance: .; d_gene: TRBD1; j_gene: TRBJ2-1; CDR3aa: CASSYEPGQGRLF; CDR3nt: TGTGCCAGCAGTTACGAACCGGGACAGGGGCGGCTCTTC
v_gene: TRBV18; abundance: .; d_gene: TRBD2; j_gene: TRBJ2-7; CDR3aa: CASSSGLAGVSYEQYF; CDR3nt: TGTGCCAGCTCATCCGGACTAGCGGGGGTAAGCTACGAGCAGTACTTC
v_gene: TRBV9; abundance: .; d_gene: TRBD1; j_gene: TRBJ1-6; CDR3aa: CASSTSGQGGSPLHF; CDR3nt: TGTGCCAGCAGCACTTCAGGACAGGGTGGATCACCCCTCCACTTT
v_gene: TRBV29-1; abundance: .; d_gene: .; j_gene: TRBJ2-3; CDR3aa: CSVGQAVSTDTQYF; CDR3nt: TGCAGCGTTGGGCAGGCCGTTAGCACAGATACGCAGTATTTT